These 10 T cell receptor beta chains originate from one sample sequenced in a study of shared clonotypes between healthy human individuals. The method was immunoSEQ multiplex PCR; TCRdb's version includes in-frame clones alone and lacks a portion of them. This repertoire shows around 2,000,000 clones, 95% found once; its top ten account for more than 0.1%. The material sequenced was naive CD4+ T cells sorted from blood. Documented subset: CD45RA+ positively selected. These receptors were collected from a man younger than 30 in good health.

The CDR3 sequence is CASGTSGFSTDTQYF. CDR3 DNA sequence: TGTGCCAGCGGGACTAGCGGGTTCAGCACAGATACGCAGTATTTT. The genes are TRBV2 and TRBJ2-3; 12 nucleotides align to TRBD2. CDR3 length equals 15 residues. V was clipped by 8 bases and J by 0 bases; unmatched bases: 3. The germline V gene encodes CDR1 SNHLY and CDR2 FYNNEI.

The CDR3 coding sequence is TGTGCCAGCAGCTTGACTAGTCTCAATGAGCAGTTCTTC. This gives the protein CASSLTSLNEQFF. V and J are TRBV7-2 and TRBJ2-1; TRBD2 might be the D (6 bases). The V end was cut by 3 bases, the J end by 6 bases, with 9 bases between. The CDR3 sequence is 13 residues long. Germline lookup yields CDR1 SGHTA and CDR2 FQGNSA.

This clone was counted once. This chain uses TRBV25-1 with TRBJ2-4; D remains ambiguous. V shed 3 bases and J shed 2 bases, with 5 bases lying between them. The CDR3 sequence is 13 residues long. Germline-derived CDR1 and CDR2 are MGHDK and SYGVNS. The CDR3 sequence: CASSDSPKNIQYF. The DNA for the CDR3 is TGTGCCAGCAGTGACTCACCCAAAAACATTCAGTACTTC.

As regards this clone: Other DNA sequences in this sample translate to the same CDR3. The gene calls are TRBV18 and TRBJ2-5, with 9 bases lining up with TRBD2. Germline V gives CDR1 KGHSH, CDR2 LQKENI. CDR3 size: 16 residues. Germline trimming cut 3 bases from V and 4 bases from J; bases unmatched to any gene: 9. The CDR3 loop is CASSPPGLAGGETQYF. DNA for the CDR3: TGTGCCAGCTCACCTCCGGGACTAGCAGGGGGAGAGACCCAGTACTTC.

The rearrangement joins TRBV7-6 to TRBJ2-2, with 9 nucleotides matching TRBD1. Unmatched junction bases numbered 8, after V lost 5 bases and J lost 7 bases. The CDR3 is 15 amino acids. CDR1 is SGHVS and CDR2 is FNYEAQ in the germline V gene. The CDR3 DNA reads as TGTGCCAGCAGCAAATGGACAGGGGCTGGCGGGGAGCTGTTTTTT. Translation gives CASSKWTGAGGELFF.

This chain joins TRBV15 and TRBJ2-2; 7 bases are a match to TRBD2. The V and J ends lost 5 bases and 4 bases, in that order; junction bases with no gene match: 7. CDR1 LNHNV and CDR2 YYDKDF come from the germline V gene (reference sequence). This CDR3 contains 15 residues. CDR3 protein: CATSPRQRGTGELFF. The CDR3 region has the DNA TGTGCCACCAGCCCACGACAGCGGGGCACCGGGGAGCTGTTTTTT.

The chain has TRBV7-2 and TRBJ2-1; TRBD1 agrees at 12 bases. The CDR3 sequence is 16 residues long. V was clipped by 4 bases and J by 9 bases; unmatched bases: 10. Germline-derived CDR1 and CDR2 are SGHTA and FQGNSA. DNA for the CDR3: TGTGCCAGCAGCTCCGGGACAGGGGGCGCGAAGGGTGAGCAGTTCTTC. Protein product: CASSSGTGGAKGEQFF.

The J gene is TRBJ2-1, the V gene TRBV5-1, with 7 bases matching TRBD1. This CDR3 is 16 amino acids long. J lost 8 bases, V lost 5 bases, and 16 bases had no gene match. The germline V gene has CDR1 SGHRS and CDR2 YFSETQ. The CDR3 region is CASRPGSGQSFDEQFF. CDR3 nucleotides: TGCGCCAGCAGACCCGGCTCGGGACAGAGTTTCGATGAGCAGTTCTTC.

The rearrangement uses TRBV7-9 and TRBJ2-1, with TRBD2 identical over 7 bases. CDR3 length equals 16 residues. J lost 5 bases, V lost 5 bases, and 12 bases had no gene match. Germline values: CDR1 SEHNR, CDR2 FQNEAQ (reference sequence). In nucleotides, the CDR3 is TGTGCCAGCAGCCCCTTGGGAGCGGGATCCCACAATGAGCAGTTCTTC. This translates into CASSPLGAGSHNEQFF.

This chain links TRBV4-1 with TRBJ2-5; no firm D call. Germline CDR1 and CDR2: MGHRA and YSYEKL. The CDR3 extends over 17 amino acids. The ends were cut back, 0 bases at V and 5 bases at J, with 19 bases in the middle. CDR3 sequence: CASSQDPGSVGSETQYF. The DNA of the CDR3 is TGCGCCAGCAGCCAAGATCCCGGCAGCGTAGGATCGGAGACCCAGTACTTC.